The 21 T cell receptor beta chains in this list originate from one sample, sequenced in a study of CD8+CD57+ T cells in acquired aplastic anemia. Selection for sequencing was limited to patients who had shown CD8+CD57+ cell expansion by flow cytometry. According to the study, genomic DNA was the template for TCR beta VDJ and CDR3 profiling. Each CDR3 protein gets one entry after TCRdb re-called the reads with MiXCR. Found here are about 180,000 distinct CDR3 sequences, about half of them singletons; the top ten hold over 10%. What was sequenced was sorted CD4+, CD8+, or CD8+CD57+ T cells (not recorded which) from PBMCs. The receptor set was obtained from a human donor with aplastic anemia.

This clonotype has just a few counts. This chain connects TRBV11-2 to TRBJ2-3, with 15 bases identical to TRBD2. The CDR3 extends over 19 amino acids. The germline gives CDR1 SGHAT, CDR2 FQNNGV. The V segment lost 0 bases and the J segment 0 bases; nucleotides outside the gene matches: 4. The CDR3: CASSLDRTSGGESTDTQYF. CDR3 bases: TGTGCCAGCAGCTTAGACCGGACTAGCGGGGGGGAAAGCACAGATACGCAGTATTTT. Based on the CDR3 plus reference TRBV11-2 and TRBJ2-3, the full variable domain is EAGVAQSPRYKIIEKRQSVAFWCNPISGHATLYWYQQILGQGPKLLIQFQNNGVVDDSQLPKDRFSAERLKGVDSTLKIQPAKLEDSAVYLCASSLDRTSGGESTDTQYFGPGTRLTVL.

At least ten counts were recorded for this clonotype. This chain joins TRBV20-1 and TRBJ2-3; D gene uncertain. CDR1 and CDR2 from the germline V gene are DFQATT and SNEGSKA (reference sequence). V lost 3 bases and J 4 bases, leaving 8 bases between the germline ends. This CDR3 has 12 amino acids. The CDR3 region is CSASLASDTQYF. CDR3 DNA: TGCAGTGCTAGTTTAGCTTCAGATACGCAGTATTTT.

A few counts support this clonotype. The genes are TRBV24-1 and TRBJ1-5; D perhaps matches TRBD1 (6 bases). The germline gives CDR1 KGHDR, CDR2 SFDVKD. The V gene lost 3 bases and the J gene lost 5 bases, with 13 bases spanning the gap. The CDR3 totals 15 residues. CDR3 nucleotide sequence: TGTGCCACCAGTGATAGGACAGACCCCGATCAGCCCCAGCATTTT. Translated, it gives CATSDRTDPDQPQHF.

The J gene is TRBJ2-3, the V gene TRBV29-1, with 10 positions matching TRBD1. Germline lookup yields CDR1 SQVTM and CDR2 ANQGSEA. The V and J ends lost 6 bases and 0 bases, in that order; junction bases with no gene match: 6. The CDR3 is 15 amino acids. The CDR3 reads CSVAGTGASTDTQYF. For the CDR3, the DNA is TGCAGCGTGGCTGGGACAGGGGCAAGCACAGATACGCAGTATTTT.

This clonotype was counted ten times or more. The chain joins TRBV5-1 to TRBJ1-4; D remains unclear. The CDR3 runs to 15 residues. V gave up 0 bases and J gave up 4 bases, with 10 bases separating them. Germline CDR1 SGHRS, CDR2 YFSETQ. Here the CDR3 reads CASSLEARGNEKLFF. The CDR3 DNA follows: TGCGCCAGCAGCTTGGAGGCGAGAGGTAATGAAAAACTGTTTTTT.

This chain links TRBV19 with TRBJ1-1; D gene ambiguous. V was cut by 3 bases and J by 6 bases, with 8 bases left in between. Germline assignment: CDR1 LNHDA and CDR2 SQIVND (reference sequence). CDR3 length: 12 residues. CDR3 coding DNA: TGTGCCAGTAGTATCGGGTGGGCTGAAGCTTTCTTT. Encoded protein: CASSIGWAEAFF. Together with reference TRBV19 and TRBJ1-1, the CDR3 gives the full variable domain: DGGITQSPKYLFRKEGQNVTLSCEQNLNHDAMYWYRQDPGQGLRLIYYSQIVNDFQKGDIAEGYSVSREKKESFPLTVTSAQKNPTAFYLCASSIGWAEAFFGQGTRLTVV.

This clonotype was detected only a few times. The chain combines TRBV24-1 with TRBJ2-2; 8 nucleotides align to TRBD1. The CDR3 sequence is 16 residues long. CDR1 and CDR2 (germline): KGHDR, SFDVKD. V dropped 4 bases and J dropped 1; count of bases not matched to a gene: 4. The chain's CDR3 is CATSDPGQGNTGELFF. CDR3 DNA: TGTGCCACCAGTGACCCTGGACAGGGGAACACCGGGGAGCTGTTTTTT.

This clonotype was seen repeatedly, ten times or more. The rearrangement joins TRBV7-6 to TRBJ2-5, with unresolved D. This CDR3 comprises 11 residues. Germline V gives CDR1 SGHVS, CDR2 FNYEAQ. V shed 0 bases and J shed 4 bases, with 0 bases lying between them. Here the CDR3 DNA reads TGTGCCAGCAGCTTAGCAGAGACCCAGTACTTC. Encoded protein: CASSLAETQYF.

The chain is built from TRBV30 and TRBJ1-1; D gene ambiguous. The length of the CDR3 is 15 residues. Trimming cost V 0 bases and J 5 bases, with 16 bases left between them. Looked up from germline, CDR1 is GTSNPN and CDR2 is SVGIG (reference sequence). CDR3 amino acids: CAWSVGGKGGTEAFF. Here the CDR3 DNA reads TGTGCCTGGAGTGTGGGTGGAAAAGGTGGAACTGAAGCTTTCTTT.

The rearrangement joins TRBV6-6 to TRBJ2-7; D unresolved. The CDR3 has 11 amino acids. CDR1 MNHNY and CDR2 SVGAGI come from the germline V gene (reference sequence). V lost 6 bases and J lost 3, with 6 bases in between. The CDR3 DNA follows: TGTGCCAGCAGATTGGGCTACGAGCAGTACTTC. Amino acids: CASRLGYEQYF.

In its sample, this clonotype was seen a few times. V and J are TRBV5-5 and TRBJ2-1; tentatively, D is TRBD2 (7 bases). The V gene's germline CDR1 is SGHKS and CDR2 YYEKEE (reference sequence). The germline V and J ends were trimmed by 4 bases and 8 bases, with 16 bases remaining between them. This CDR3 is built from 14 residues. Written as DNA, the CDR3 is TGTGCCAGCAGCACCGGGGGGCTTCTCGATGAGCAGTTCTTC. Translation gives CASSTGGLLDEQFF.

The gene calls are TRBV6-2 or TRBV6-3 and TRBJ2-1; the D is unclear. CDR3 size: 13 residues. Germline V gene lookup returns CDR1 MNHEY and CDR2 SVGEGT. Trimming stripped 4 bases from V and 4 bases from J, with 8 bases between. DNA for the CDR3: TGTGCCAGCAGTTCCTACCCTTACAATGAGCAGTTCTTC. Amino acids: CASSSYPYNEQFF.

On this clonotype: Possible read error: a much larger clone is one base away. The V call is TRBV12-3 or TRBV12-4, the J call TRBJ2-5; D gene ambiguous. The germline V and J ends were trimmed by 5 bases and 3 bases, with 13 bases remaining between them. The CDR3 is 14 residues long. The CDR3 protein is CASSKNRPEETQYF. The DNA for the CDR3 is TGTGCCAGCAGTAAAAACCGGCCCGAAGAGACCCAGTACTTC.

This chain links TRBV15 with TRBJ2-5; a weak D match, TRBD2 (5 bases). V shed 0 bases and J shed 0 bases, with 8 bases lying between them. The CDR3 loop spans 15 amino acids. CDR1 is LNHNV, CDR2 YYDKDF, per germline (reference sequence). The CDR3 reads CATSRDTGYQETQYF. Here the CDR3 DNA reads TGTGCCACCAGCAGAGATACGGGGTACCAAGAGACCCAGTACTTC.

The table lists this clonotype with many counts. The rearrangement joins TRBV7-6 to TRBJ2-1, with TRBD2 identical over 9 bases. The germline V gene has CDR1 SGHVS and CDR2 FNYEAQ. The CDR3 has 15 amino acids. Germline trimming cut 6 bases from V and 2 bases from J; bases unmatched to any gene: 5. The CDR3 nucleotides read TGTGCCAGCAGTTCGCGGGGGGGCCCCTACAATGAGCAGTTCTTC. As protein: CASSSRGGPYNEQFF.

This clonotype was seen at least ten times. The chain has TRBV11-2 and TRBJ2-7; D not resolved. Deletions cut 2 bases from V and 6 bases from J, with 14 bases between. The CDR3 is made up of 14 amino acids. Germline V gives CDR1 SGHAT, CDR2 FQNNGV. The CDR3 protein is CASSLSLLSGEQYF. The CDR3 bases are TGTGCCAGCAGCTTATCCTTATTGTCGGGCGAGCAGTACTTC.

There are many counts of this clonotype. J is TRBJ1-5 and V is TRBV12-3 or TRBV12-4, with D hard to call. Trimming removed 3 bases at V and 5 bases at J, with 8 bases between. There are 13 residues in the CDR3. Written as DNA, the CDR3 is TGTGCCAGCAGTTTTCAGAGGGATCAGCCCCAGCATTTT. This sequence encodes CASSFQRDQPQHF.

J is TRBJ1-2 and V is TRBV9; 7 bases fit TRBD1. Germline CDR1 reads SGDLS; CDR2 reads YYNGEE. Trimming at V came to 7 bases and at J to 2 bases, leaving 8 bases not matched to a gene. The CDR3 sequence is 14 residues long. The CDR3 DNA follows: TGTGCCAGCGGCTTACAGGGGATGAACTATGGCTACACCTTC. It yields the protein CASGLQGMNYGYTF.

With regard to this clonotype: A single base separates this from a much larger clone, so it may be a read error. The chain employs TRBV9 and TRBJ2-1; perhaps TRBD1 as D (6 bases). The germline CDR1 and CDR2 sequences are SGDLS and YYNGEE. The CDR3 spans 14 residues. CDR3 sequence (DNA): TGTGCCAGCAGCCTCCGCACAGGGTGGAATGGGCAGTTCTTC. As protein: CASSLRTGWNGQFF.

This clonotype showed up many times. J is TRBJ1-1 and V is TRBV5-1, with D unresolved. The CDR3 length is 12 residues. CDR1 and CDR2 (germline): SGHRS, YFSETQ. V lost 4 bases, J lost 8 bases, and 12 bases lay in between. The CDR3: CASSENTQEAFF. DNA for the CDR3: TGCGCCAGCAGCGAAAACACCCAAGAAGCTTTCTTT.

As concerns this clonotype: The junction shows a germline mismatch at one end, possibly a read error. V and J are TRBV24-1 and TRBJ2-3; 12 positions match TRBD2. The germline gives CDR1 KGHDR, CDR2 SFDVKD. The CDR3 is made up of 17 amino acids. The CDR3 here is CATSDLQGSSGGGRMNF. CDR3 DNA sequence: TGTGCCACCAGTGATTTGCAAGGTTCTAGCGGGGGGGGTCGAATGAACTTT.